This is a list of T cell receptor beta chains from one sample in a study of shared clonotypes between healthy human individuals. Libraries were prepared by immunoSEQ multiplex PCR; TCRdb keeps only in-frame clonotypes and omits some of them. The data contain millions of clones, about 95% of them seen just once; the ten biggest clones take up approximately 1.2%. The sequenced sample consisted of naive CD8+ T cells sorted from blood. These receptors originate from a man younger than 35 in good health. CDR3s include the opening cysteine and the closing phenylalanine or tryptophan. A D gene is named only where the DNA matches it firmly. The size entry is marked missing in some rows and otherwise reads once, few, many or a size class.

clone_size	v_call	d_call	j_call	cdr3_aa	cdr3_nt
once	TRBV20-1	-	TRBJ2-7	CSAFFYEQYF	TGCAGTGCTTTTTTCTACGAGCAGTACTTC
-	TRBV9	TRBD2	TRBJ2-3	CASSLAGSTDTQYF	TGTGCCAGCAGCCTAGCGGGAAGCACAGATACGCAGTATTTT
-	TRBV29-1	-	TRBJ1-2	CSVEEAQYYGYTF	TGCAGCGTTGAGGAGGCGCAGTACTATGGCTACACCTTC
-	TRBV6-1	TRBD1	TRBJ1-2	CASSAGGDNYGYTF	TGTGCCAGCAGTGCAGGGGGTGACAACTATGGCTACACCTTC
-	TRBV16	-	TRBJ1-1	CASSDGVTEAFF	TGTGCCAGCAGCGACGGGGTAACTGAAGCTTTCTTT
few	TRBV19	TRBD1	TRBJ1-5	CASSIEGTGNQPQHF	TGTGCCAGTAGTATAGAAGGGACAGGCAATCAGCCCCAGCATTTT
-	TRBV6-1	-	TRBJ1-4	CASSESGGGEKLFF	TGTGCCAGCAGTGAATCGGGGGGTGGTGAAAAACTGTTTTTT
-	TRBV2	TRBD1	TRBJ1-2	CASETIGTGGYTF	TGTGCCAGCGAAACGATTGGGACAGGGGGCTACACCTTC
-	TRBV7-8	-	TRBJ2-7	CASSLGGLGYEQYF	TGTGCCAGCAGCTTAGGGGGCCTTGGCTACGAGCAGTACTTC
-	TRBV7-9	-	TRBJ1-1	CASKIHRAEAFF	TGTGCCAGCAAAATCCACAGGGCTGAAGCTTTCTTT
-	TRBV19	TRBD1	TRBJ1-2	CATQGGYGYTF	TGTGCCACTCAGGGGGGTTATGGCTACACCTTC
-	TRBV4-3	-	TRBJ2-1	CASSQERDSVPSYNEQFF	TGCGCCAGCAGCCAAGAGAGGGATAGCGTTCCGTCCTACAATGAGCAGTTCTTC
few	TRBV29-1	-	TRBJ2-2	CSVEDWGELFF	TGCAGCGTTGAAGATTGGGGGGAGCTGTTTTTT
-	TRBV4-1	-	TRBJ2-1	CASSQDGEQFF	TGCGCCAGCAGCCAAGACGGGGAGCAGTTCTTC
-	TRBV19	-	TRBJ1-6	CASSMVTASSYNSPLHF	TGTGCCAGTAGTATGGTGACGGCGAGCTCCTATAATTCACCCCTCCACTTT
-	TRBV13	-	TRBJ1-1	CASSPPGDTEAFF	TGTGCCAGCAGCCCGCCGGGGGACACTGAAGCTTTCTTT
-	TRBV9	-	TRBJ2-7	CASSVAARPEYEQYF	TGTGCCAGCAGCGTAGCGGCTAGGCCGGAATACGAGCAGTACTTC
-	TRBV4-1	TRBD2	TRBJ2-1	CASSQSPLASGSGVGNEQFF	TGCGCCAGCAGCCAAAGTCCCCTGGCTAGCGGGAGCGGGGTTGGGAATGAGCAGTTCTTC
once	TRBV5-6	-	TRBJ1-1	CASTRGTEAFF	TGTGCCAGCACAAGAGGCACTGAAGCTTTCTTT
once	TRBV28	TRBD1	TRBJ1-5	CASSGTGGGQPQHF	TGTGCCAGCAGTGGGACAGGGGGCGGGCAGCCCCAGCATTTT
once	TRBV2	-	TRBJ2-7	CASSETVSSYEQYF	TGTGCCAGCAGTGAGACAGTTTCTTCCTACGAGCAGTACTTC
-	TRBV5-4	-	TRBJ2-3	CASSPTQTVNTDTQYF	TGTGCCAGCAGTCCCACACAGACCGTCAACACAGATACGCAGTATTTT
-	TRBV19	-	TRBJ2-3	CASLDRGGRDTQYF	TGTGCCAGTCTCGATCGGGGCGGGCGAGATACGCAGTATTTT
once	TRBV28	-	TRBJ1-5	CASSPRGNQPQHF	TGTGCCAGCAGTCCACGGGGCAATCAGCCCCAGCATTTT
-	TRBV27	-	TRBJ1-1	CASRPWYLGVLNTEAFF	TGTGCCAGCAGGCCCTGGTATCTGGGAGTTTTGAACACTGAAGCTTTCTTT
-	TRBV28	TRBD2	TRBJ2-1	CASSLRTSGYNEQFF	TGTGCCAGCAGTTTGCGGACTAGCGGATACAATGAGCAGTTCTTC
-	TRBV7-3	TRBD1	TRBJ1-1	CASSENRGLGTEAFF	TGTGCCAGCAGCGAAAACAGGGGACTGGGAACTGAAGCTTTCTTT
-	TRBV7-6	-	TRBJ2-1	CASSLALLDLYNEQFF	TGTGCCAGCAGCTTAGCGCTTCTGGACTTATACAATGAGCAGTTCTTC
-	TRBV7-2	-	TRBJ2-2	CASSLALENTGELFF	TGTGCCAGCAGCTTAGCGCTAGAGAACACCGGGGAGCTGTTTTTT
-	TRBV28	-	TRBJ2-7	CASSPSTNRLMKQYF	TGTGCCAGCAGTCCCTCGACCAACCGTCTGATGAAGCAGTACTTC
-	TRBV9	TRBD2	TRBJ2-1	CASSGLAGSGEQFF	TGTGCCAGCAGCGGACTAGCGGGGAGTGGGGAGCAGTTCTTC
-	TRBV19	-	TRBJ1-5	CASSISGVEQPQHF	TGTGCCAGTAGTATATCAGGGGTGGAACAGCCCCAGCATTTT
-	TRBV5-1	-	TRBJ1-2	CASSLGQGLYGYTF	TGCGCCAGCAGCTTGGGTCAGGGCCTCTATGGCTACACCTTC
-	TRBV7-3	-	TRBJ2-1	CASSFSAGAWQFF	TGTGCCAGCAGCTTCTCGGCAGGGGCCTGGCAGTTCTTC
once	TRBV10-3	TRBD2	TRBJ2-7	CASAGGSGTHYEQYF	TGTGCCTCCGCGGGCGGGAGCGGAACCCACTACGAGCAGTACTTC
-	TRBV12-2	-	TRBJ2-3	CASRLKSSGRNGTQYF	TGTGCAAGTCGCTTAAAATCTAGCGGGAGAAACGGTACGCAGTATTTT
-	TRBV4-1	TRBD2	TRBJ2-5	CASSQLAGEETQYF	TGCGCCAGCAGCCAATTAGCGGGGGAAGAGACCCAGTACTTC
-	TRBV19	-	TRBJ1-5	CASSIVRASYGNQPQHF	TGTGCCAGTAGTATAGTCAGGGCGAGTTATGGCAATCAGCCCCAGCATTTT
-	TRBV6-6	-	TRBJ2-7	CASRPETPFYEQYF	TGTGCCAGCCGTCCGGAGACGCCATTCTACGAGCAGTACTTC
-	TRBV5-1	TRBD1	TRBJ2-5	CASSSPVGTGSQETQYF	TGCGCCAGCAGTTCCCCCGTAGGGACAGGCTCCCAAGAGACCCAGTACTTC
-	TRBV4-3	-	TRBJ1-1	CASSHPRGRGKEAFF	TGCGCCAGCAGCCACCCCCGGGGGAGAGGGAAGGAAGCTTTCTTT
-	TRBV11-2	-	TRBJ1-1	CASSSGAAEAFF	TGTGCCAGCAGCTCAGGGGCGGCCGAAGCTTTCTTT
-	TRBV4-3	TRBD1	TRBJ1-1	CASSQFSGGADTEAFF	TGCGCCAGCAGCCAATTCTCAGGGGGCGCGGACACTGAAGCTTTCTTT
-	TRBV6-5	-	TRBJ1-6	CASSYGQMGSPLHF	TGTGCCAGCAGTTACGGACAGATGGGTTCACCCCTCCACTTT
-	TRBV6-5	-	TRBJ2-2	CASSFMTVTGELFF	TGTGCCAGCAGTTTCATGACAGTCACCGGGGAGCTGTTTTTT
-	TRBV4-1	-	TRBJ2-2	CASSQDGRGTGELFF	TGCGCCAGCAGCCAAGATGGACGGGGGACCGGGGAGCTGTTTTTT
-	TRBV28	-	TRBJ2-2	CASSGVKEGNTGELFF	TGTGCCAGCAGTGGGGTAAAAGAGGGTAACACCGGGGAGCTGTTTTTT
once	TRBV5-6	TRBD1	TRBJ2-1	CASNPGQGYNEQFF	TGTGCCAGCAACCCGGGACAGGGCTACAATGAGCAGTTCTTC
-	TRBV9	TRBD2	TRBJ2-3	CASSDLLLSGVTQYF	TGTGCCAGCAGCGACCTTCTCCTTAGCGGGGTTACGCAGTATTTT
-	TRBV6-4	TRBD1	TRBJ1-6	CASSPTGGLLSPLHF	TGTGCCAGCAGTCCGACAGGGGGTCTACTTTCACCCCTCCACTTT